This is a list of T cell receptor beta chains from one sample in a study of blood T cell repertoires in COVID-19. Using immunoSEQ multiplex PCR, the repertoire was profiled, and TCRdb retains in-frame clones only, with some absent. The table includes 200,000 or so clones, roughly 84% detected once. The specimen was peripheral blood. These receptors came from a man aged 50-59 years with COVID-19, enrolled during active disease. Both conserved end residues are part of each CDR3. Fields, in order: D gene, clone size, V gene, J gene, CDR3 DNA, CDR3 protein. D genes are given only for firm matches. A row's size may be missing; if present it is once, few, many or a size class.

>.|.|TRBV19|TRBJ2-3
TGTGCCAGTAGTACGGAAGGGGTTTGGACAGATACGCAGTATTTT
CASSTEGVWTDTQYF
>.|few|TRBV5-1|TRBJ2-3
TGCGCCAGCAGCCAAACAGGGTCGGTCACAGATACGCAGTATTTT
CASSQTGSVTDTQYF
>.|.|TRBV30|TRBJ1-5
TGTGCCTGGAGTGCGGTCCTGTCGATGGATCAGCCCCAGCATTTT
CAWSAVLSMDQPQHF
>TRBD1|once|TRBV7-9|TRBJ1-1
TGTGCCATTACAGGGGGCGGCTCTGAAGCTTTCTTT
CAITGGGSEAFF
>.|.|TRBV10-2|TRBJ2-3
TGCGCCAGCAGTGGTTACAACACAGATACGCAGTATTTT
CASSGYNTDTQYF
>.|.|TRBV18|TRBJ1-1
TGTGCCAGCTCACAAAAATCAGGGAACACTGAAGCTTTCTTT
CASSQKSGNTEAFF
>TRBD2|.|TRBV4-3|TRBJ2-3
TGCGCCAGCAGCCAACTAGCGGGGGGGGCAGATACGCAGTATTTT
CASSQLAGGADTQYF
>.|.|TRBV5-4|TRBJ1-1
TGTGCCAGCAGCAAAGGGGGTAGCACTGAAGCTTTCTTT
CASSKGGSTEAFF
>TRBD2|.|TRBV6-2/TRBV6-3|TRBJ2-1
TGTGCCAGCAGTATAGGACTAGCAGGTGTTGAGCAGTTCTTC
CASSIGLAGVEQFF
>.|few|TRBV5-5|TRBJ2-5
TGTGCCAGCAGCTATTGGCCTATCCCCGAGGGGACCCAGTACTTC
CASSYWPIPEGTQYF
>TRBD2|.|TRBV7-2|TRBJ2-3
TGTGCCAGCAGCCCCACCGGGACTAGCGGGGGGCCGGCAGATACGCAGTATTTT
CASSPTGTSGGPADTQYF
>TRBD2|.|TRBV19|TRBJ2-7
TGTGCCAGTAGTGCCGGGACTAGCGGTTACGAGCAGTACTTC
CASSAGTSGYEQYF
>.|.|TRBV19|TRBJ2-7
TGTGCCAGTAGTATAGATCGTTCTAGCGATCTCCACGAGCAGTACTTC
CASSIDRSSDLHEQYF
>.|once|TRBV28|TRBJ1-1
TGTGCCAGCAGTAGCCGCCGGGAGAACACTGAAGCTTTCTTT
CASSSRRENTEAFF